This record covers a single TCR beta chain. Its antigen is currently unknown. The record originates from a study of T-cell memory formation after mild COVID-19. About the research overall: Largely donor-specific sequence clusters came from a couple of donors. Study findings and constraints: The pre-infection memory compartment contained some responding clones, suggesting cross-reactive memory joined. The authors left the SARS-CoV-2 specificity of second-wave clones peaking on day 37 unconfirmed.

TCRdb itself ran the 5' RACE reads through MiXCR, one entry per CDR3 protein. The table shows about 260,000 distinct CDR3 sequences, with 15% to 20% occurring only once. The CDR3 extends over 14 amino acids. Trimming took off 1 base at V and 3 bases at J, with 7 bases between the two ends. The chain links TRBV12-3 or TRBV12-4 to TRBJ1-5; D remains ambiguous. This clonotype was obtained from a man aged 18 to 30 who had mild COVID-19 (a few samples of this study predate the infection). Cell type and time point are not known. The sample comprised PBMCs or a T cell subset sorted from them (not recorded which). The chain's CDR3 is CASSLGRVNQPQHF. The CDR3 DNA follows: TGTGCCAGCAGTTTAGGACGGGTCAATCAGCCCCAGCATTTT.